These 8 T cell receptor beta chains were sequenced from one sample in a study of PD-L1 blockade in urothelial cancer. The protocol was immunoSEQ multiplex PCR, while the TCRdb copy is restricted to in-frame clones and leaves out a portion. The sample gives roughly 20,000 clones, about 90% of which show up once; 3.7% is in the top ten. This sample comprised PBMCs, obtained around atezolizumab (anti-PD-L1) treatment. All receptors derive from a man in his forties or fifties with urothelial cancer.

The genes are TRBV5-1 and TRBJ2-1, with 11 bases that match TRBD1. Germline lookup yields CDR1 SGHRS and CDR2 YFSETQ. With 0 bases clipped from V and 7 bases from J, the junction kept 6 bases outside the gene matches. The CDR3 loop spans 16 amino acids. Written as DNA, the CDR3 is TGCGCCAGCAGCTTGGGGGGGACAGGGGGAGGTAATGAGCAGTTCTTC. Its translation: CASSLGGTGGGNEQFF.

V usage is TRBV4-3 and J usage is TRBJ2-3; 7 nucleotides agree with TRBD1. V was pared by 3 bases and J by 0 bases, with 9 bases of the junction left unmatched. The CDR3 runs 17 residues. CDR1 is LGHNA, CDR2 YSLEER, per germline. The CDR3 protein is CASSHRRGGTSTDTQYF. Here the CDR3 DNA reads TGCGCCAGCAGCCATCGTAGAGGGGGCACTAGCACAGATACGCAGTATTTT.

V is TRBV5-1 and J is TRBJ2-3; 7 positions agree with TRBD1. The germline gives CDR1 SGHRS, CDR2 YFSETQ. This CDR3 comprises 14 residues. V was pared by 0 bases and J by 6 bases, with 4 bases of the junction left unmatched. The CDR3 sequence is CASSLVDRRDTQYF. The CDR3 bases are TGCGCCAGCAGCTTGGTGGACAGGCGGGATACGCAGTATTTT.

The chain employs TRBV30 and TRBJ1-2; D is undetermined. The ends were cut back, 7 bases at V and 4 bases at J, with 16 bases in the middle. This CDR3 spans 13 amino acids. Germline lookup yields CDR1 GTSNPN and CDR2 SVGIG (reference sequence). The CDR3: CAFPSDGIYGYTF. CDR3 DNA sequence: TGTGCCTTTCCCTCGGACGGGATCTATGGCTACACCTTC.

The chain employs TRBV5-4 and TRBJ2-7, with TRBD1 identical over 8 bases. From germline, CDR1 is SGHNT and CDR2 YYREEE (reference sequence). The CDR3 loop spans 14 amino acids. The V and J ends lost 1 base and 2 bases, in that order; junction bases with no gene match: 2. CDR3 bases: TGTGCCAGCAGCTTGCCGGACAGGGCCTACGAGCAGTACTTC. Protein product: CASSLPDRAYEQYF.

This clone has only one observation. V usage is TRBV6-1 and J usage is TRBJ1-2; the D is unclear. Trimming removed 4 bases from V and 7 bases from J, with 16 bases in between. The CDR3 has 14 amino acids. Germline-derived CDR1 and CDR2 are MNHNS and SASEGT. This chain's CDR3 is CASSGLLGGLGYTF. The CDR3 DNA reads as TGTGCCAGCAGTGGCCTTTTGGGAGGTCTTGGCTACACCTTC.

The chain carries TRBV18 and TRBJ2-5; tentative D call: TRBD2 (5 bases). Germline CDR1 KGHSH, CDR2 LQKENI. The CDR3 is made up of 13 amino acids. V lost 5 bases to trimming and J lost 5 bases, with 12 bases between them. CDR3 in DNA: TGTGCCAGCTCATTCTCGGGGTGGGAGACCCAGTACTTC. Encoded protein: CASSFSGWETQYF.

The genes are TRBV6-5 and TRBJ1-2, with TRBD1 matching over 7 bases. Germline trimming cut 8 bases from V and 6 bases from J; bases unmatched to any gene: 9. This CDR3 has 13 residues. Per the germline V gene, CDR1 is MNHEY and CDR2 is SVGAGI. CDR3 sequence reads: CASLRGRGDGYTF. The CDR3, as DNA: TGTGCCAGCCTTAGGGGGCGGGGGGATGGCTACACCTTC.